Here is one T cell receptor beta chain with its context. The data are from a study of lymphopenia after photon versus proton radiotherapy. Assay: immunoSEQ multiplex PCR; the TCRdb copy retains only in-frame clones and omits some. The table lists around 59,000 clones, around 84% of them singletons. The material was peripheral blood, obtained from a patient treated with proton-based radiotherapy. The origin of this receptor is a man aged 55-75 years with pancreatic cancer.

The CDR3, as DNA: TGTGCCAGCAGCCAAGCAGGGTCTGAAGCTTTCTTT. Residues: CASSQAGSEAFF. The chain is built from TRBV14 and TRBJ1-1, with D maybe TRBD1 (5 bases). Germline V lookup: CDR1 SGHDN, CDR2 FVKESK. The CDR3 spans 12 residues. V lost 1 base to trimming and J lost 6 bases, with 6 bases between them.